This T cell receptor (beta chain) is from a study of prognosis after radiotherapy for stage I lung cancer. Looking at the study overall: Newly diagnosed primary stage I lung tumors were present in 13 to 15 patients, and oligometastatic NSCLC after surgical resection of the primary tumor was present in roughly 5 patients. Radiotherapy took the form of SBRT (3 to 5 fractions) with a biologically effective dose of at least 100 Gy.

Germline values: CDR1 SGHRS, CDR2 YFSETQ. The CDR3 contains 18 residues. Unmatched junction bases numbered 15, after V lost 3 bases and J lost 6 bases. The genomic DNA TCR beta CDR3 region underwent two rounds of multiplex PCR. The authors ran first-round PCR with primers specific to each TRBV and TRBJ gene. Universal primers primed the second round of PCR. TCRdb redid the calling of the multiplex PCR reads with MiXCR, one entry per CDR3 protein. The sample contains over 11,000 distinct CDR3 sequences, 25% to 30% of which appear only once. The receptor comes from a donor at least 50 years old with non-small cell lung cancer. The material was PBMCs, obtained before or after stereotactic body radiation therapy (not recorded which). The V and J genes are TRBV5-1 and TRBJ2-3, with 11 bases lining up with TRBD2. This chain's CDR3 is CASSSGDRLAGSFDTQYF. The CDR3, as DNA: TGCGCCAGCAGCTCGGGGGACCGACTAGCGGGGAGCTTTGATACGCAGTATTTT.